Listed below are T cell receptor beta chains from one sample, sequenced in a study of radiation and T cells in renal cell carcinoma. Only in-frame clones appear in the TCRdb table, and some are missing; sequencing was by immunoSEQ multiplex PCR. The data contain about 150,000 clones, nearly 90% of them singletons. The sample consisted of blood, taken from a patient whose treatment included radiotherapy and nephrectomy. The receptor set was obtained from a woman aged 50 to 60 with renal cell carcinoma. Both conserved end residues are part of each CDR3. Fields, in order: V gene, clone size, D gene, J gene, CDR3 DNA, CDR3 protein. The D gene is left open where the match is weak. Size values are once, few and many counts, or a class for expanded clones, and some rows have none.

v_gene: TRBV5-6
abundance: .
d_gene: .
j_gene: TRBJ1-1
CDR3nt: TGTGCCAGCAGGTTAGTGAAGAACACTGAAGCTTTCTTT
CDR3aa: CASRLVKNTEAFF

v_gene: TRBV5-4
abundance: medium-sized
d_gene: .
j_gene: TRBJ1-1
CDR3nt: TGTGCCAGCAGCCCTTCCTCGACAGAAGTGAACACTGAAGCTTTCTTT
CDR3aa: CASSPSSTEVNTEAFF

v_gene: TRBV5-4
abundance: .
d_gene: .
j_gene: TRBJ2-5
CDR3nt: TGTGCCAGCAGCTTCAGGGCCGAGACCCAGTACTTC
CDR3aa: CASSFRAETQYF

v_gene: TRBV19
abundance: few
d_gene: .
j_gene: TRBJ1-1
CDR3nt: TGTGCCAGTAGTGAGCTGGGGAGGACTGAAGCTTTCTTT
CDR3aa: CASSELGRTEAFF

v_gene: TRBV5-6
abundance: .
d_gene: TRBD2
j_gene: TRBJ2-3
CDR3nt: TGTGCCAGCAGCTCATATGTCGCGGGGGGATCAGATACGCAGTATTTT
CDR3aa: CASSSYVAGGSDTQYF

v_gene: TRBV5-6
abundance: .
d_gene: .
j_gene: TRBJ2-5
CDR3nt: TGTGCCAGCAGTTGGGGGCGTGGGGAGACCCAGTACTTC
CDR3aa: CASSWGRGETQYF

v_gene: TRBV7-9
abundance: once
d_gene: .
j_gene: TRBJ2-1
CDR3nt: TGTGCCAGCAGCCTGCGGCGAGACAGGACTTCCTACAATGAGCAGTTCTTC
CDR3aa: CASSLRRDRTSYNEQFF

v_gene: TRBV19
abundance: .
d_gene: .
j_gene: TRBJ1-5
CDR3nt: TGTGCCAGTAACGGGGAACGCAATCAGCCCCAGCATTTT
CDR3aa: CASNGERNQPQHF

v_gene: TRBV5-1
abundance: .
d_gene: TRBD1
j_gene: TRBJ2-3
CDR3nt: TGCGCCAGCAGCCGTCGACAGGGGGATAGCACAGATACGCAGTATTTT
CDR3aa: CASSRRQGDSTDTQYF

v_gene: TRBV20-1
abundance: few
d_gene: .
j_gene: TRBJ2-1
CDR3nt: TGCAGCCCCGCCCGGCGCACTGAGCAGTTCTTC
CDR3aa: CSPARRTEQFF

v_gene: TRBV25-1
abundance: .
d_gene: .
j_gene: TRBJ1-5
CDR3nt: TGTGCCAGCAGTGACAGGGCGGGTCAGCCCCAGCATTTT
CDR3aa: CASSDRAGQPQHF

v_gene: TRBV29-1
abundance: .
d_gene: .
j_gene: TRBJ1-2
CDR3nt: TGCAGCGTTGACGGCTACACCTTC
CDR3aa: CSVDGYTF

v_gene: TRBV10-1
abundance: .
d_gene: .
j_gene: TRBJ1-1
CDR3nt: TGCGCCAGCAGTCTCGAAAGGCGAACTGAAGCTTTCTTT
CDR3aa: CASSLERRTEAFF

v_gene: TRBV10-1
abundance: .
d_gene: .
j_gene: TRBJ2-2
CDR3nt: TGCGCCAGCAGTGAGTCCGACCGTGCGAACACCGGGGAGCTGTTTTTT
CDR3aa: CASSESDRANTGELFF

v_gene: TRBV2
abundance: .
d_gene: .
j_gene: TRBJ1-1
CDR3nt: TGTGCCAGCAGTGAACCCAAAATTAGCACTGAAGCTTTCTTT
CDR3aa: CASSEPKISTEAFF

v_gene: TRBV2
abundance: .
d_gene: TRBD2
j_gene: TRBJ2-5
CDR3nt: TGTGCCAGCAGTGTGGGTGGGCTAGCGGGGGCACAAGAGACCCAGTACTTC
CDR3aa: CASSVGGLAGAQETQYF

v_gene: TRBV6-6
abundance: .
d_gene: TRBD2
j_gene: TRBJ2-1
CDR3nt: TGTGCCAGCAGTTTTGCTAGCGGGGGGGGTGAGCAGTTCTTC
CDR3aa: CASSFASGGGEQFF

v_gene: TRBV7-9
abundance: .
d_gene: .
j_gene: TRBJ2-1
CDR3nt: TGTGCCAGCAGCTTAAACCGGGACAATGAGCAGTTCTTC
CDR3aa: CASSLNRDNEQFF

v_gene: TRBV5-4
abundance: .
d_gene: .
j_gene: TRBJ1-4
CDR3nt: TGTGCCAGCAGCCTGGACGCCTTTAATGAAAAACTGTTTTTT
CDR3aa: CASSLDAFNEKLFF

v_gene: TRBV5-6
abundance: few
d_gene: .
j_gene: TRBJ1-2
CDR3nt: TGTGCCAGCAGCTTGGTCGGCCGCACGAACTATGGCTACACCTTC
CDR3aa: CASSLVGRTNYGYTF

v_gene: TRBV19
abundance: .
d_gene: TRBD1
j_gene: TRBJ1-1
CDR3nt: TGTGCCAGTAGAAGACAGGGGGTTGGCACTGAAGCTTTCTTT
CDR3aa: CASRRQGVGTEAFF

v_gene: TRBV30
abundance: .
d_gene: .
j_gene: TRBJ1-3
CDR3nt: TGTGCCTGCACCATTCGGTCGGGAAACACCATATATTTT
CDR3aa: CACTIRSGNTIYF

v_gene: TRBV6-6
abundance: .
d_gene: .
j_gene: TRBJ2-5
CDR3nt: TGTGCCAGCAGTTACCCTCAAGAGACCCAGTACTTC
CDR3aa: CASSYPQETQYF

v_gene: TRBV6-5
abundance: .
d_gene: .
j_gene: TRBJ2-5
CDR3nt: TGTGCCAGCAGTCCTGTCCTAGGGGAGACCCAGTACTTC
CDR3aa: CASSPVLGETQYF

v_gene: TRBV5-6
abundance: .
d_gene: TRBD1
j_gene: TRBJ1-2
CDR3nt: TGTGCCAGCAGCTTAGGGGGCCGTTATGGCTACACCTTC
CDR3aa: CASSLGGRYGYTF

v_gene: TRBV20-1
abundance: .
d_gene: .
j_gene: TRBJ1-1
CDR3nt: TGCAGTGCTAGCGGGTACACTGAAGCTTTCTTT
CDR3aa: CSASGYTEAFF

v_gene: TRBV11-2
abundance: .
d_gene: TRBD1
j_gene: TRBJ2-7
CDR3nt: TGTGCCAGCAGCGAAACCTTTACAGGGGGCGTCGAGCAGTACTTC
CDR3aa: CASSETFTGGVEQYF

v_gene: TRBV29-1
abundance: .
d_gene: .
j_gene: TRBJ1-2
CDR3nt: TGCAGCGTGGGGGAAACAGGGTATGGCTACACCTTC
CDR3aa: CSVGETGYGYTF

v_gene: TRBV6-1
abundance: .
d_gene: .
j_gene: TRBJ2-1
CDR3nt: TGTGCCAGCAGCCGCGAGAATTTCTCCTACAATGAGCAGTTCTTC
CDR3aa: CASSRENFSYNEQFF

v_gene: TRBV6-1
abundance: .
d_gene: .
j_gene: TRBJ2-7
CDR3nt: TGTGCCAGCCTCCTCAGCCAGGCCTCCTACGAGCAGTACTTC
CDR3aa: CASLLSQASYEQYF

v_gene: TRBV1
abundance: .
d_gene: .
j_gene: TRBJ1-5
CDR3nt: TGCACCAGCAGCCAAGAGGACAGGGGTGAAAATCAGCCCCAGCATTTT
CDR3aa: CTSSQEDRGENQPQHF

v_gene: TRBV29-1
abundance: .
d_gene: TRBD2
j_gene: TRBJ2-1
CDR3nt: TGCAGCGTCGTGACTAGCGGGCGCTTCAATGAGCAGTTCTTC
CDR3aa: CSVVTSGRFNEQFF

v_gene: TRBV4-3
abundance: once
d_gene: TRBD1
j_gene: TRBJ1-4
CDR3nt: TGCGCCAGCAGCCAACAGGGGGCGTATGAAAAACTGTTTTTT
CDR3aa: CASSQQGAYEKLFF

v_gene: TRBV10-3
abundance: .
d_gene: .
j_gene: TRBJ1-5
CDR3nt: TGTGCCATCATGAGGGACCCGGGTCAGCCCCAGCATTTT
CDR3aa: CAIMRDPGQPQHF

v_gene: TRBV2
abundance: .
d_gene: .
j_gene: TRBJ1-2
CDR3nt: TGTGCCAGCAGCGGGGGGGGCTCCTATGGCTACACCTTC
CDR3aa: CASSGGGSYGYTF

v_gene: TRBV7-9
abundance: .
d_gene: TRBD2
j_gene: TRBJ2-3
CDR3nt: TGTGCCAGCAGCTTAGTAGCGGGGGCGGCAGATACGCAGTATTTT
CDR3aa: CASSLVAGAADTQYF